These T cell receptor beta chains were read from a single sample in a study of Ad26.COV2.S vaccination and SARS-CoV-2 variants. The protocol was immunoSEQ multiplex PCR, while the TCRdb copy is restricted to in-frame clones and leaves out a portion. The table records roughly 380,000 clones, about 92% of them present only once. Specimen: peripheral blood, collected after recovery from COVID-19. These receptors came from a human donor who had recovered from COVID-19. The CDR3 runs from the conserved cysteine through the conserved F or W. The D gene is left open where the match is weak. Some rows mark clone size as missing; the rest say once, few, many or name a class of expanded clone.

j_call v_call cdr3_length d_call clone_size cdr3_nt cdr3_aa
TRBJ1-1 TRBV5-1 16 TRBD1 - TGCGCCAGCAGCTTGGTGACAGGGGCGCGTGGGACTGAAGCTTTCTTT CASSLVTGARGTEAFF
TRBJ2-1 TRBV9 15 TRBD2 - TGTGCCAGCGCCGGGGGGGCCCGTAGTTACAATGAGCAGTTCTTC CASAGGARSYNEQFF
TRBJ2-7 TRBV3-1/TRBV3-2 14 - - TGTGCCAGCAGCCAGGGGTACAGGACCTACGAGCAGTACTTC CASSQGYRTYEQYF
TRBJ2-3 TRBV19 14 - - TGTGCCAGTAGTAGAGACTACTCCACAGATACGCAGTATTTT CASSRDYSTDTQYF
TRBJ2-1 TRBV9 14 - - TGTGCCAGCAGCGCCCAAAACAGGGAATTTGAGCAGTTCTTC CASSAQNREFEQFF
TRBJ1-3 TRBV11-2 15 - - TGTGCCAGCAGCTTAGGTCCTAACTCTGGAAACACCATATATTTT CASSLGPNSGNTIYF
TRBJ1-2 TRBV7-8 15 - - TGTGCCAGCAGCTTCGGGACGGCTACTAACTATGGCTACACCTTC CASSFGTATNYGYTF
TRBJ1-6 TRBV3-1/TRBV3-2 16 TRBD1 - TGTGCCAGCAGACCCCCCTGGGGGACAGGGAATTCACCCCTCCACTTT CASRPPWGTGNSPLHF
TRBJ1-6 TRBV5-4 15 - once TGTGCCAGCAGCTTGAGCCTAGAGGGAAATTCACCCCTCCACTTT CASSLSLEGNSPLHF
TRBJ2-3 TRBV24-1 16 TRBD1 - TGTGCCACCAGTCCAGACAGGGCTGTCGGCACAGATACGCAGTATTTT CATSPDRAVGTDTQYF
TRBJ1-4 TRBV15 17 TRBD1 - TGTGCCACCAGCAGAGATCCCGGGGGACAGACTAATGAAAAACTGTTTTTT CATSRDPGGQTNEKLFF
TRBJ2-1 TRBV7-9 15 TRBD1 - TGTGCCAGCAGCCCCGGACAGGGTAGTAACAATGAGCAGTTCTTC CASSPGQGSNNEQFF
TRBJ2-3 TRBV7-6 14 TRBD1 - TGTGCCAGCAGCCCCGGACAGGGTTTAGATACGCAGTATTTT CASSPGQGLDTQYF
TRBJ2-5 TRBV6-5 16 TRBD2 - TGTGCCAGCAGTTCGGGACTAGCGGGATACCAAGAGACCCAGTACTTC CASSSGLAGYQETQYF
TRBJ2-1 TRBV6-6 13 - - TGTGCCTTAAGAGGACAGATCTACAATGAGCAGTTCTTC CALRGQIYNEQFF
TRBJ1-1 TRBV5-1 12 - - TGCGCCAGCAGCTTGGGTCAGACTGAAGCTTTCTTT CASSLGQTEAFF
TRBJ2-3 TRBV2 17 TRBD2 - TGTGCCAGCAGAGACCCGGGGACTAGCGGGGTCACAGATACGCAGTATTTT CASRDPGTSGVTDTQYF
TRBJ2-7 TRBV15 13 - - TGTGCCACCAGCAGAGATGCTCTCTACGAGCAGTACTTC CATSRDALYEQYF
TRBJ1-4 TRBV7-2 15 - - TGTGCCAGCAGCCCCCCAGGGCGTTATAATGAAAAACTGTTTTTT CASSPPGRYNEKLFF
TRBJ1-2 TRBV6-5 14 TRBD1 - TGTGCCAGCACCCGGACAGGGGGCGTAGATGGCTACACCTTC CASTRTGGVDGYTF
TRBJ1-2 TRBV5-5 15 - once TGTGCCAGCAGCCCTGGCGGAGGGGGGGGCTATGGCTACACCTTC CASSPGGGGGYGYTF
TRBJ2-7 TRBV9 14 TRBD1 - TGTGCCAGCAGCGTGCGGACAGGAACCTACGAGCAGTACTTC CASSVRTGTYEQYF